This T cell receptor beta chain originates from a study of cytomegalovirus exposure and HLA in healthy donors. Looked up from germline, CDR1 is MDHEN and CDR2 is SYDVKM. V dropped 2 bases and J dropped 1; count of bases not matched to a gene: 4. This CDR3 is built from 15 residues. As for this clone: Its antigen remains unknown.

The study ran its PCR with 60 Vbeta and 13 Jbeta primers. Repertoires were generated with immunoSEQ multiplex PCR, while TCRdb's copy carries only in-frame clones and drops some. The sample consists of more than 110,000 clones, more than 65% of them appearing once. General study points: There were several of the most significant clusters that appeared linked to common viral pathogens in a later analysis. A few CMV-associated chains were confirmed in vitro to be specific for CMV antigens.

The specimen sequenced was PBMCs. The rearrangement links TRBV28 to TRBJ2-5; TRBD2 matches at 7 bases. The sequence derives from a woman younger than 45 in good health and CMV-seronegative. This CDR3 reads CASSLGSSGQETQYF. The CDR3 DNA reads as TGTGCCAGCAGTTTAGGGTCTAGCGGCCAAGAGACCCAGTACTTC.